These 8 T cell receptor beta chains were all obtained from the same sample, sequenced in a study of OX40 agonist ivuxolimab in advanced cancers. The protocol was immunoSEQ multiplex PCR, while the TCRdb copy is restricted to in-frame clones and leaves out a portion. The sample has roughly 50,000 clones, 90% to 95% seen once; the top ten hold over 10%. The sequenced sample was CD4+ or CD8+ T cells sorted from blood, obtained in a trial of the OX40 agonist ivuxolimab. The receptors were gathered from an adult with an advanced solid tumor such as melanoma, head and neck, liver or kidney cancer.

The gene calls are TRBV5-1 and TRBJ1-4; D call uncertain. The CDR3 is 16 residues long. Germline loops: CDR1 SGHRS, CDR2 YFSETQ. Trimming cost V 3 bases and J 4 bases, with 16 bases left between them. The CDR3: CASSSALTRDNEKLFF. The CDR3 region has the DNA TGCGCCAGCAGCTCTGCCCTGACAAGGGATAATGAAAAACTGTTTTTT.

The CDR3 region has the DNA TGCGCCAGCAGCAACGAAGCCGCCAATAATTCACCCCTCCACTTT. Translated, it gives CASSNEAANNSPLHF. V usage is TRBV5-1 and J usage is TRBJ1-6; no definite D call. This CDR3 is 15 amino acids long. Per germline, CDR1 SGHRS and CDR2 YFSETQ. V lost 4 bases, J lost 5 bases, and 13 bases lay in between. Full variable domain (remainder filled in from reference TRBV5-1 and TRBJ1-6): KAGVTQTPRYLIKTRGQQVTLSCSPISGHRSVSWYQQTPGQGLQFLFEYFSETQRNKGNFPGRFSGRQFSNSRSEMNVSTLELGDSALYLCASSNEAANNSPLHFGNGTRLTVT.

This clone was recorded a few times. The chain carries TRBV2 and TRBJ1-5; no clear D gene. The V gene's germline CDR1 is SNHLY and CDR2 FYNNEI. This CDR3 comprises 14 residues. V gave up 4 bases and J gave up 0 bases, with 7 bases separating them. The CDR3 spells CASSVGYSNQPQHF. The CDR3, as DNA: TGTGCCAGCAGTGTCGGTTATAGCAATCAGCCCCAGCATTTT. Variable domain in full (rest from reference TRBV2 and TRBJ1-5): EPEVTQTPSHQVTQMGQEVILRCVPISNHLYFYWYRQILGQKVEFLVSFYNNEISEKSEIFDDQFSVERPDGSNFTLKIRSTKLEDSAMYFCASSVGYSNQPQHFGDGTRLSIL.

The J gene is TRBJ1-2, the V gene TRBV6-5; a possible D gene is TRBD1 (6 bases). The V gene lost 2 bases and the J gene lost 5 bases, with 15 bases spanning the gap. CDR3 length: 15 residues. The V gene's germline CDR1 is MNHEY and CDR2 SVGAGI. In nucleotides, the CDR3 is TGTGCCAGCAGTTACGGTAGGACAGACGTATATGGCTACACCTTC. This gives the protein CASSYGRTDVYGYTF.

The chain links TRBV10-2 to TRBJ2-3, with D uncertain. The CDR3 totals 14 residues. In germline, CDR1 is WSHSY, CDR2 SAAADI. V lost 5 bases and J 6 bases, leaving 15 bases between the germline ends. CDR3 protein: CASSKANAWDTQYF. The CDR3 nucleotides are TGCGCCAGCAGTAAAGCGAATGCTTGGGATACGCAGTATTTT.

The chain is built from TRBV12-5 and TRBJ2-2; possibly TRBD1 for D (6 bases). V was pared by 1 base and J by 3 bases, with 12 bases between. The CDR3 extends over 16 amino acids. The germline gives CDR1 LGHNT, CDR2 FRNRAP. The CDR3 is CASGLAEGDYTGELFF. DNA for the CDR3: TGTGCTAGTGGTTTGGCAGAGGGGGATTACACCGGGGAGCTGTTTTTT.

The chain joins TRBV7-2 to TRBJ2-2; D is ambiguous. V lost 5 bases and J 1 base, leaving 14 bases between the germline ends. This CDR3 has 16 amino acids. Germline V gives CDR1 SGHTA, CDR2 FQGNSA. The CDR3 reads CASSPPGVMNTGELFF. The DNA of the CDR3 is TGTGCCAGCAGCCCCCCGGGCGTTATGAACACCGGGGAGCTGTTTTTT.

In DNA, the CDR3 is TGTGCCAGCTCACCGCAGGGGGCGGCCGAGCCCCAGCATTTT. It translates to CASSPQGAAEPQHF. The J gene is TRBJ1-5, the V gene TRBV18, with 8 bases lining up with TRBD1. The junction had 6 bases not matched to a gene; V was cut back by 3 bases and J by 8 bases. Germline CDR1 reads KGHSH; CDR2 reads LQKENI. This CDR3 comprises 14 residues.